This TCR beta chain was recorded in a study of blood T cell repertoires in COVID-19. Study background: Collection of acute and convalescent COVID-19 samples took place in the United States, Italy and Spain. PBMCs, B-cell-depleted T cells, or T cells were the source of the cDNA or gDNA that made up the material.

V gave up 7 bases and J gave up 1 base, with 16 bases separating them. The germline V gene encodes CDR1 LNHDA and CDR2 SQIVND (reference sequence). The CDR3 is 15 residues long. Original processing notes: Amplification from reference gene primers served as the basis for estimated nucleated cell counts. Only in-frame clones appear in the TCRdb table, and some are missing; sequencing was by immunoSEQ multiplex PCR. The V and J calls and clone size were taken over from that table, and D and trimming were inferred from the DNA. The sample lists about 230,000 clones; under 90% were seen once. What was sequenced was PBMCs or T cells enriched from blood (not recorded which). V gene TRBV19 combines with J gene TRBJ1-1; no definite D call. This sequence was found in a woman in her 30s with acute COVID-19. Here the CDR3 reads CASTHGGRGNTEAFF. CDR3 nucleotides: TGTGCCAGTACCCATGGAGGGCGCGGGAACACTGAAGCTTTCTTT.